This paragraph reports one TCR beta chain. Antigen: not known. Profiling that covered TCR beta VDJ and CDR3 relied on genomic DNA as its template. TCRdb used MiXCR to reprocess the reads, holding one entry per CDR3 protein. The table shows about 68,000 distinct CDR3 sequences, with roughly half occurring only once. The data derive from a study of CD8+CD57+ T cells in acquired aplastic anemia. Findings and limits, study-wide: Roughly 27 shared CD8+ CDR3s appeared highly expressed within patients' immunodominant clones.

V was trimmed by 0 bases and J by 0 bases, leaving 8 bases between them. The CDR3 spans 14 residues. The germline V gene encodes CDR1 DFQATT and CDR2 SNEGSKA (reference sequence). The sequence was collected from a human donor in good health, serving as a control. The chain employs TRBV20-1 and TRBJ1-1; possible D gene TRBD1, 6 bases. The sample consisted of sorted CD4+, CD8+, or CD8+CD57+ T cells (not recorded which) from PBMCs. CDR3: CSAREGHLNTEAFF. The CDR3 DNA is TGCAGTGCTAGAGAGGGACACCTGAACACTGAAGCTTTCTTT.